The source of this T cell receptor beta chain is a study of shared clonotypes between healthy human individuals. Study findings and constraints: Generally, estimated richness proved larger in naive subsets than it did in memory subsets.

V lost 3 bases and J lost 5; bases outside the gene matches: 2. This CDR3 has 13 residues. CDR1 SGHRS and CDR2 YFSETQ come from the germline V gene. As concerns this clone: Antigen unknown.

Several immunoSEQ plates held equal portions of the genomic DNA taken from each subset. TCRdb keeps only in-frame clones here, not all; method: immunoSEQ multiplex PCR. The data contain about 960,000 clones, approximately 80% of them singletons. The rearrangement links TRBV5-1 to TRBJ2-5; TRBD2 matches 9 bases. What was sequenced was memory CD4+ T cells sorted from blood. Subset denoted: CD45RA-negative fraction. The source is a young man in good health. CDR3 coding DNA: TGCGCCAGCAGCTCAGGACTAGCGGAGACCCAGTACTTC. Translation: CASSSGLAETQYF. Using reference TRBV5-1 and TRBJ2-5 for the parts outside the CDR3, the full variable domain is KAGVTQTPRYLIKTRGQQVTLSCSPISGHRSVSWYQQTPGQGLQFLFEYFSETQRNKGNFPGRFSGRQFSNSRSEMNVSTLELGDSALYLCASSSGLAETQYFGPGTRLLVL.